A selection of T cell receptor beta chains follows, all from one sample in a study of blood T cell repertoires in COVID-19. The protocol was immunoSEQ multiplex PCR, while the TCRdb copy is restricted to in-frame clones and leaves out a portion. The sample includes tens of thousands of clones, approximately 89% of them seen just once. The sample comprised peripheral blood. Receptor source: a human donor in a cohort sampled during active COVID-19. CDR3s include the opening cysteine and the closing phenylalanine or tryptophan. D genes are given only for firm matches. Rows give clone size only sometimes, using once, few, many, or a class for an expanded clone.

TRBV7-9	TRBJ2-7	TRBD2	once	CASSRVVGVIAGDSYEQYF	TGTGCCAGCAGCCGGGTGGTCGGGGTGATAGCGGGGGACTCCTACGAGCAGTACTTC
TRBV29-1	TRBJ2-5	TRBD1	NA	CSVDARTGQGLETQYF	TGCAGCGTTGACGCCCGTACGGGACAGGGTTTAGAGACCCAGTACTTC
TRBV6-9	TRBJ1-4	NA	NA	CARREEKLFF	TGTGCCAGAAGAGAGGAAAAACTGTTTTTT
TRBV27	TRBJ1-1	TRBD1	once	CASSDWTGSGTEAFF	TGTGCCAGCAGTGATTGGACAGGGTCGGGCACTGAAGCTTTCTTT
TRBV30	TRBJ2-7	NA	NA	CAWMRDSQNYEQYF	TGTGCCTGGATGCGGGACTCCCAAAACTACGAGCAGTACTTC
TRBV5-1	TRBJ2-3	TRBD1	NA	CASSMGQGKDTQYF	TGCGCCAGCAGCATGGGACAGGGGAAAGATACGCAGTATTTT
TRBV7-2	TRBJ1-6	NA	few	CASSLPRPQSSYNSPLHF	TGTGCCAGCAGCCTCCCCCGTCCACAGAGCTCCTATAATTCACCCCTCCACTTT
TRBV6-1	TRBJ2-7	TRBD1	once	CASSDGSRGLPYEQYF	TGTGCCAGCAGTGATGGGTCAAGGGGGCTGCCGTACGAGCAGTACTTC
TRBV5-8	TRBJ2-3	NA	NA	CASSLYSSVRTDTQYF	TGTGCCAGCAGCTTGTATTCATCGGTTCGCACAGATACGCAGTATTTT
TRBV6-7	TRBJ2-3	TRBD1	NA	CASSYLGPWDRVTDTQYF	TGTGCCAGCAGTTACTTGGGGCCCTGGGACAGGGTCACAGATACGCAGTATTTT
TRBV23-1	TRBJ1-1	NA	NA	CASRSSRVGLTEAFF	TGCGCCAGCAGGAGCTCCCGGGTAGGTTTAACTGAAGCTTTCTTT
TRBV27	TRBJ2-7	TRBD2	NA	CASSWDSGGAGAYEQYF	TGTGCCAGCAGTTGGGATAGCGGGGGGGCGGGAGCCTACGAGCAGTACTTC
TRBV6-2/TRBV6-3	TRBJ2-1	TRBD2	NA	CASSSYGLAGGLVTNNEQFF	TGTGCCAGCAGTTCTTACGGACTAGCGGGGGGGCTCGTGACAAACAATGAGCAGTTCTTC
TRBV7-3	TRBJ1-1	TRBD1	once	CASSSTGANTEAFF	TGTGCCAGCAGCTCGACAGGGGCGAACACTGAAGCTTTCTTT
TRBV5-4	TRBJ2-7	TRBD1	few	CASSGQGAVSYEQYF	TGTGCCAGCAGCGGACAGGGGGCGGTCTCCTACGAGCAGTACTTC
TRBV15	TRBJ2-7	TRBD1	NA	CATSRETGAPYEQYF	TGTGCCACCAGCAGAGAGACAGGGGCCCCCTACGAGCAGTACTTC
TRBV3-1/TRBV3-2	TRBJ1-5	TRBD1	NA	CASSRQGGANQPQHF	TGTGCCAGCAGCCGACAGGGCGGCGCCAATCAGCCCCAGCATTTT
TRBV6-2/TRBV6-3	TRBJ1-5	NA	NA	CASSYHSSNQPQHF	TGTGCCAGCAGTTACCACAGTAGCAATCAGCCCCAGCATTTT
TRBV6-2/TRBV6-3	TRBJ2-7	NA	NA	CASSYPGQVPYEQYF	TGTGCCAGCAGTTACCCAGGGCAGGTTCCCTACGAGCAGTACTTC
TRBV18	TRBJ2-5	TRBD2	NA	CASSSSPLAGGETQYF	TGTGCCAGCTCATCGTCGCCCCTAGCGGGGGGGGAGACCCAGTACTTC
TRBV7-2	TRBJ2-3	NA	NA	CASSLGPGTDTQYF	TGTGCCAGCAGCTTAGGTCCGGGAACAGATACGCAGTATTTT
TRBV7-9	TRBJ2-7	NA	NA	CASSLAPRQRHEQYF	TGTGCCAGCAGCTTAGCCCCCCGTCAGAGGCACGAGCAGTACTTC
TRBV29-1	TRBJ1-5	NA	NA	CSVGDINQPQHF	TGCAGCGTAGGGGACATCAATCAGCCCCAGCATTTT
TRBV19	TRBJ2-3	NA	NA	CASSIKAGADTQYF	TGTGCCAGTAGTATTAAGGCCGGAGCAGATACGCAGTATTTT
TRBV12-3/TRBV12-4	TRBJ1-2	NA	NA	CASSLQGYGYTF	TGTGCCAGCAGTTTACAGGGATATGGCTACACCTTC
TRBV18	TRBJ1-6	NA	NA	CASSPGGGNSPLHF	TGTGCCAGCTCACCAGGGGGAGGTAATTCACCCCTCCACTTT
TRBV5-1	TRBJ1-2	TRBD1	once	CASRLTGGVSYGYTF	TGCGCCAGCAGACTTACAGGGGGCGTTAGCTATGGCTACACCTTC
TRBV24-1	TRBJ2-3	TRBD1	NA	CATSGGQGEDTQYF	TGTGCCACCAGTGGAGGACAGGGGGAAGATACGCAGTATTTT
TRBV10-1	TRBJ1-5	TRBD1	NA	CAPISDRGRRSNQPQHF	TGCGCCCCTATCTCAGATAGGGGGCGCAGGAGCAATCAGCCCCAGCATTTT
TRBV18	TRBJ1-2	NA	NA	CASSSRQEDYGYTF	TGTGCCAGCTCATCCAGACAGGAGGACTATGGCTACACCTTC
TRBV6-5	TRBJ2-7	NA	NA	CASSRRGSYEQYF	TGTGCCAGCAGTCGAAGGGGCTCCTACGAGCAGTACTTC
TRBV7-6	TRBJ2-5	NA	NA	CASSPGGTEDQETQYF	TGTGCCAGCAGCCCCGGGGGTACAGAGGATCAAGAGACCCAGTACTTC
TRBV21-1	TRBJ1-2	NA	NA	CASSKRGTGGNGYTF	TGTGCCAGCAGCAAAAGGGGGACAGGGGGAAATGGCTACACCTTC
TRBV7-9	TRBJ1-3	NA	NA	CASSLSGGNTIYF	TGTGCCAGCAGTCTTTCCGGGGGGAACACCATATATTTT
TRBV27	TRBJ2-7	TRBD1	NA	CASRFGTGDFYEQYF	TGTGCCAGCAGGTTTGGGACAGGGGACTTCTACGAGCAGTACTTC
TRBV19	TRBJ1-6	NA	NA	CASSIGATYNSPLHF	TGTGCCAGTAGTATTGGGGCCACCTATAATTCACCCCTCCACTTT
TRBV19	TRBJ1-5	TRBD1	NA	CASRGQYPNQPQHF	TGTGCCAGTAGGGGACAGTACCCCAATCAGCCCCAGCATTTT
TRBV6-4	TRBJ2-2	NA	NA	CASSDRAGPAGTGELFF	TGTGCCAGCAGTGACAGGGCGGGGCCGGCGGGCACCGGGGAGCTGTTTTTT
TRBV2	TRBJ1-2	NA	NA	CASSAIGGNYGYTF	TGTGCCAGCAGTGCAATCGGGGGTAACTATGGCTACACCTTC
TRBV18	TRBJ2-7	NA	once	CASSPGQSYEQYF	TGTGCCAGCTCACCAGGACAGTCCTACGAGCAGTACTTC
TRBV4-1	TRBJ2-1	NA	once	CASSLGSLNPTGNEQFF	TGCGCCAGCAGCCTAGGTAGTCTGAATCCTACGGGCAATGAGCAGTTCTTC
TRBV7-7	TRBJ2-5	TRBD2	NA	CASSPGGSSKETQYF	TGTGCTAGCAGCCCGGGGGGGTCTTCTAAAGAGACCCAGTACTTC
TRBV18	TRBJ2-7	TRBD2	NA	CASSPRGGEYEQYF	TGTGCCAGCTCACCTCGGGGGGGCGAGTACGAGCAGTACTTC
TRBV3-1/TRBV3-2	TRBJ1-4	NA	NA	CASSHAGATNEKLFF	TGTGCCAGCAGCCACGCAGGGGCAACTAATGAAAAACTGTTTTTT
TRBV4-1	TRBJ2-1	NA	NA	CASSLVGVNEQFF	TGCGCCAGCAGCCTCGTCGGAGTCAATGAGCAGTTCTTC
TRBV15	TRBJ2-5	NA	NA	CATSGGGEETQYF	TGTGCCACCAGCGGGGGAGGAGAAGAGACCCAGTACTTC
TRBV10-3	TRBJ2-7	TRBD1	once	CAIRGDRDLGDEQYF	TGTGCCATCAGGGGGGACAGGGACCTTGGCGACGAGCAGTACTTC
TRBV5-4	TRBJ2-3	NA	NA	CASSSGFSTDTQYF	TGTGCCAGCAGCTCTGGCTTTAGCACAGATACGCAGTATTTT
TRBV15	TRBJ1-5	NA	NA	CATSRAEGREHF	TGTGCCACCAGCAGAGCCGAAGGCCGGGAGCATTTT
TRBV5-1	TRBJ2-3	NA	NA	CASSTGTPRGTQYF	TGCGCCAGCAGCACCGGGACTCCGCGGGGTACGCAGTATTTT
TRBV3-1/TRBV3-2	TRBJ2-3	TRBD2	NA	CASSQEGSGGSFVTSTDTQYF	TGTGCCAGCAGCCAAGAAGGGAGCGGGGGTTCTTTCGTAACTAGCACAGATACGCAGTATTTT
TRBV12-3/TRBV12-4	TRBJ1-1	NA	NA	CASTPRVDTEAFF	TGTGCCAGCACCCCACGGGTCGACACTGAAGCTTTCTTT
TRBV9	TRBJ2-3	TRBD2	NA	CASSAFTSGGLRDTQYF	TGTGCCAGCAGCGCCTTTACTAGCGGGGGCCTGAGGGATACGCAGTATTTT
TRBV5-4	TRBJ1-6	NA	NA	CASSQIGQGTSPLHF	TGTGCCAGCAGTCAAATAGGCCAGGGTACTTCACCCCTCCACTTT
TRBV27	TRBJ1-2	NA	NA	CASREQGGGGYTF	TGTGCCAGCAGAGAACAGGGCGGAGGTGGCTACACCTTC
TRBV19	TRBJ1-3	NA	NA	CASRDMNSGNTIYF	TGTGCCAGTAGAGACATGAACTCTGGAAACACCATATATTTT